This T cell receptor beta chain was found in a study of T cells after yellow fever vaccination. Study-level background: Preparation used SMART-Seq v4 Ultra Low Input for the low-cell-number fractions.

General observations from the study: At approximately 95% for CD4 and 75% to 90% for CD8, most primary-vaccination clones showed up again after the booster. Weaker overall, the secondary response nonetheless peaked faster (day 5 versus 15).

The V end was cut by 9 bases, the J end by 4 bases, with 22 bases between. In germline, CDR1 is MNHEY, CDR2 SVGEGT. CDR3 length equals 16 residues. Template switching with 5'RACE generated the TCR cDNA and added a universal primer site and UMIs. In TCRdb, the 5' RACE reads were re-called with MiXCR into one record per CDR3 protein. This sample has approximately 85,000 distinct CDR3 sequences, with about an eighth found just once. This clonotype was counted only a few times. This sample comprised CD8+ T cells not binding an NS4B(214-222) dextramer, sorted from PBMCs, obtained 20 to 25 days after the first yellow fever vaccination. The TCR originated in a man aged 18 to 30 who received the YFV17D yellow fever vaccine. The J gene is TRBJ1-5, the V gene TRBV6-2 or TRBV6-3; D is undetermined. The DNA of the CDR3 is TGTGCCAGGAGATTTGTCCCAGGCGTCTATAATCAGCCCCAGCATTTT. This encodes CARRFVPGVYNQPQHF.